The sequence of this TCR beta chain was determined in a study of T cells in Graves' hyperthyroidism and ophthalmopathy. It was less than 13 ml of fresh peripheral blood that supplied the PBMCs. As concerns this clonotype: No antigen is known for it.

This CDR3 is built from 15 residues. Trimming pared 7 bases from V and 8 bases from J, leaving 20 bases between. Germline CDR1 reads LNHDA; CDR2 reads SQIVND (reference sequence). Study findings and constraints: Among clonotypes expanded in thyroid above 0.001, most were also found in blood. From stable hyperthyroidism, ophthalmopathy was set apart by a 13 V-J model.

The investigators amplified TCR beta CDR3 regions from RNA transcripts. The HTBI primer set was used in a first-round RT-PCR of the TCR CDR3. TCRdb reprocessed the multiplex PCR reads with MiXCR, giving one entry per CDR3 protein. Among 450,000 to 650,000 distinct CDR3 sequences listed, around 14% were seen once. The rearrangement uses TRBV19 and TRBJ1-4, with unresolved D. Sequenced: blood. The TCR was taken from a woman aged 18-29 years with Graves' ophthalmopathy. CDR3 sequence: CASNRQGLIPEKLFF. CDR3 bases: TGTGCCAGTAATCGTCAAGGGCTTATACCCGAAAAACTGTTTTTT.